This TCR beta chain came from a study of shared clonotypes between healthy human individuals. Per germline, CDR1 SQVTM and CDR2 ANQGSEA. The germline V and J ends were trimmed by 4 bases and 0 bases, with 13 bases remaining between them. CDR3 length: 15 residues. TCRdb keeps only in-frame clones here, not all; method: immunoSEQ multiplex PCR. Found here are 2 million or so clones, about 95% of them singletons; the top ten hold about 1.1%. Regarding this clone: Its antigen is still unknown.

Terminally differentiated effector memory CD45RA+ cells were excluded by CCR7 positive selection of CD45RO-negative cells. Findings and caveats of the study: Sampling included only blood; tissue repertoires likely differ.

Material: naive CD8+ T cells sorted from blood. The TCR comes from a man aged 18 to 30 in good health. V gene TRBV29-1 combines with J gene TRBJ1-5, with a possible D match to TRBD1 (6 bases). The DNA of the CDR3 is TGCAGCGTTGTTGAACAGGGACTTAGCAATCAGCCCCAGCATTTT. Its translation is CSVVEQGLSNQPQHF.